The 27 T cell receptor beta chains listed next were all sequenced from one sample in a study of T cells in Graves' hyperthyroidism and ophthalmopathy. TCR beta CDR3 regions were amplified from RNA. A set of HTBI primers served as the primers for a first-round RT-PCR of the TCR CDR3. A single record per CDR3 protein comes from TCRdb applying MiXCR to the multiplex PCR reads. The sample yields roughly 640,000 distinct CDR3 sequences, roughly 15% seen once. The sequenced sample consisted of blood. Every receptor here comes from a middle-aged woman with Graves' ophthalmopathy.

This clonotype was seen repeatedly, ten times or more. The chain employs TRBV5-8 and TRBJ2-3, with unresolved D. Deletions cut 4 bases from V and 4 bases from J, with 10 bases between. Germline V CDR1 and CDR2: SGHTS, YDEGEE. The CDR3 totals 13 residues. The CDR3 DNA sequence: TGTGCCAGCAGCCCAAGAGGCGCAGATACGCAGTATTTT. This sequence encodes CASSPRGADTQYF. The whole variable domain, remainder taken from reference TRBV5-8 and TRBJ2-3, is EAGVTQSPTHLIKTRGQQATLRCSPISGHTSVYWYQQALGLGLQFLLWYDEGEERNRGNFPPRFSGRQFPNYSSELNVNALELEDSALYLCASSPRGADTQYFGPGTRLTVL.

This chain connects TRBV5-1 to TRBJ1-5; TRBD1 agrees at 9 bases. Losses at the gene ends were 4 bases for V and 0 bases for J; bases not matched to a gene: 5. Per germline, CDR1 SGHRS and CDR2 YFSETQ. The CDR3 loop spans 16 amino acids. The CDR3: CASSPTGGYSNQPQHF. Here the CDR3 DNA reads TGCGCCAGCAGCCCGACAGGGGGGTATAGCAATCAGCCCCAGCATTTT.

V and J are TRBV9 and TRBJ2-7; D not certain. This CDR3 has 13 amino acids. V lost 0 bases and J lost 6, with 10 bases in between. Germline assignment: CDR1 SGDLS and CDR2 YYNGEE. This CDR3 is CASSVAPAGEQYF. The CDR3 bases are TGTGCCAGCAGCGTAGCACCCGCCGGCGAGCAGTACTTC.

This clonotype was seen ten or more times. The gene calls are TRBV20-1 and TRBJ2-7, with D perhaps assigned TRBD1 or TRBD2 (5 bases each). V lost 0 bases and J 3 bases, leaving 21 bases between the germline ends. The CDR3 extends over 17 amino acids. Looked up from germline, CDR1 is DFQATT and CDR2 is SNEGSKA (reference sequence). Here the CDR3 reads CSARELGRVGEYYEQYF. In nucleotides, the CDR3 is TGCAGTGCTAGAGAGTTAGGTCGTGTGGGGGAGTACTACGAGCAGTACTTC.

This clonotype was detected many times. In nucleotides, the CDR3 is TGTGCCAGTCGTGATGGAAGGGGGAGAGGGAACACTGAAGCTTTCTTT. It encodes CASRDGRGRGNTEAFF. The rearrangement links TRBV2 to TRBJ1-1, with D perhaps matching TRBD1 (6 bases). The CDR3 totals 16 residues. The V and J ends lost 9 bases and 1 base respectively, with 21 bases between them. Germline loops: CDR1 SNHLY, CDR2 FYNNEI.

Comment on this clonotype: A single base separates this from a much larger clone, so it may be a read error. This rearrangement joins TRBV7-6 to TRBJ1-5; D is possibly TRBD1 (5 bases). The CDR3 loop spans 15 amino acids. CDR1 and CDR2 from the germline V gene are SGHVS and FNYEAQ. V was pared by 0 bases and J by 5 bases, with 11 bases between. The CDR3 sequence is CASSLAPGSDQPQHF. The CDR3 coding sequence is TGTGCCAGCAGCTTAGCGCCAGGGTCCGATCAGCCCCAGCATTTT.

This clonotype was observed at least ten times. The V gene is TRBV20-1, the J gene TRBJ2-5; no clear D. Between the trimmed V and J ends, which lost 1 base and 1 base, there was a span of 10 bases. This CDR3 spans 14 amino acids. Germline V gene sequence: CDR1 DFQATT, CDR2 SNEGSKA (reference sequence). The CDR3 coding sequence is TGCAGTGCTAGAGCCTCATCGGGCCAAGAGACCCAGTACTTC. This translates into CSARASSGQETQYF.

This clonotype was detected many times. This sequence joins TRBV11-3 and TRBJ2-3; D uncertain. Germline V gives CDR1 SGHNT, CDR2 YENEEA. The CDR3 consists of 13 residues. V lost 5 bases and J 4 bases, leaving 10 bases between the germline ends. CDR3 coding DNA: TGTGCCAGCAGCCAATCCGTAGCAGATACGCAGTATTTT. This codes for CASSQSVADTQYF.

The sample holds many counts of this clonotype. For the CDR3, the DNA is TGCGCCAGCAGGGCGACGGGCTCCTACAATGAGCAGTTCTTC. It yields the protein CASRATGSYNEQFF. This sequence joins TRBV5-1 and TRBJ2-1, with D unclear. The germline V and J ends were trimmed by 5 bases and 0 bases, with 9 bases remaining between them. The CDR3 spans 14 residues. Germline CDR1 SGHRS, CDR2 YFSETQ.

The chain links TRBV7-2 to TRBJ2-7; D may be TRBD1 or TRBD2 (5 bases each). Deletions cut 1 base from V and 1 base from J, with 8 bases between. The germline CDR1 and CDR2 sequences are SGHTA and FQGNSA. The CDR3 is 14 residues long. The DNA for the CDR3 is TGTGCCAGCAGCTTAGACGGGGCTTCCTACGAGCAGTACTTC. Its translation is CASSLDGASYEQYF.

A note on this clonotype: Since a much larger clone is just one base distant, this may be a read error. The rearrangement uses TRBV12-3 or TRBV12-4 and TRBJ2-2, with 7 bases aligning to TRBD2. The CDR3 is made up of 17 amino acids. For the CDR3, the DNA is TGTGCCAGCAGCTTAGGGCCGGGAGGTGGAGACACCGGGGAGCTGTTTTTT. The encoded protein is CASSLGPGGGDTGELFF.

This clonotype was found many times. V usage is TRBV5-1 and J usage is TRBJ2-3; D unclear. CDR3 length equals 13 residues. V was clipped by 6 bases and J by 2 bases, with 10 bases between them. Germline CDR1 and CDR2: SGHRS and YFSETQ. The CDR3 protein is CASNAPLTDTQYF. DNA for the CDR3: TGCGCCAGCAACGCGCCCCTCACAGATACGCAGTATTTT.

CDR3 loop: CASSSSGKVDYGYTF. CDR3 in DNA: TGTGCCAGCAGCTCTTCAGGGAAGGTCGACTATGGCTACACCTTC. The V gene is TRBV7-9, the J gene TRBJ1-2, with D perhaps matching TRBD1 (5 bases). Trimming removed 4 bases at V and 3 bases at J, with 15 bases between. The CDR3 runs to 15 residues. Germline loops: CDR1 SEHNR, CDR2 FQNEAQ (reference sequence).

This clonotype has at least ten counts. J is TRBJ1-1 and V is TRBV3-1; no clear D. The CDR3 length is 15 residues. Trimming pared 0 bases from V and 5 bases from J, leaving 13 bases between. Germline loops: CDR1 LGHDT, CDR2 YNNKEL (reference sequence). CDR3 sequence: CASSQDDPGGTEAFF. In nucleotides, the CDR3 is TGTGCCAGCAGCCAAGATGATCCGGGTGGGACTGAAGCTTTCTTT. Drawing the rest from reference TRBV3-1 and TRBJ1-1, the complete variable domain is DTAVSQTPKYLVTQMGNDKSIKCEQNLGHDTMYWYKQDSKKFLKIMFSYNNKELIINETVPNRFSPKSPDKAHLNLHINSLELGDSAVYFCASSQDDPGGTEAFFGQGTRLTVV.

Concerning this clonotype itself: This likely traces to a read error, being one base from a far larger clone. V and J are TRBV2 and TRBJ2-7; 9 bases are shared with TRBD1. The CDR3 is made up of 14 amino acids. Germline V gives CDR1 SNHLY, CDR2 FYNNEI. As DNA, the CDR3 is TGTGCCAGCAGACCGGGACAGGGATCCTACAAGCAGTACTTC. Its protein is CASRPGQGSYKQYF.

This clonotype was seen at least ten times. This CDR3 reads CSAISRLEGYEQYF. CDR3 DNA sequence: TGCAGTGCTATCTCCCGACTAGAGGGCTACGAGCAGTACTTC. The chain is built from TRBV20-1 and TRBJ2-7; D might be TRBD2 (6 bases). With 4 bases removed from V and 3 bases from J, the gap between germline ends came to 16 bases. This CDR3 contains 14 residues. Looked up from germline, CDR1 is DFQATT and CDR2 is SNEGSKA (reference sequence).

The sample holds many counts of this clonotype. The chain combines TRBV12-3 or TRBV12-4 with TRBJ2-1; D call uncertain. The CDR3 has 14 residues. Trimming stripped 5 bases from V and 8 bases from J, with 16 bases between. CDR3 amino acids: CASSPRGLTDEQFF. CDR3 coding DNA: TGTGCCAGCAGTCCCCGCGGCCTTACGGATGAGCAGTTCTTC.

The chain recombines TRBV6-6 with TRBJ2-5; 13 bases align to TRBD2. The CDR3 covers 19 residues. The V and J ends lost 2 bases and 1 base, in that order; junction bases with no gene match: 10. Germline loops: CDR1 MNHNY, CDR2 SVGAGI (reference sequence). The CDR3 nucleotides are TGTGCCAGCAGTTACGAGTCGCCTGGGACTAGCGGGATCCAAGAGACCCAGTACTTC. Translating it yields CASSYESPGTSGIQETQYF.

The V gene is TRBV7-3, the J gene TRBJ2-1, with a weak D call TRBD2 (5 bases). V lost 5 bases to trimming and J lost 10 bases, with 15 bases between them. The CDR3 contains 13 residues. Germline V CDR1 and CDR2: SGHTA, FQGTGA. CDR3 bases: TGTGCCAGCAGCCCCTACCTATGGGAGGAGCAGTTCTTC. Its protein product is CASSPYLWEEQFF.

This clonotype has only a few counts. J is TRBJ1-3 and V is TRBV20-1; TRBD1 aligns across 7 bases. Germline CDR1 is DFQATT and CDR2 is SNEGSKA (reference sequence). The CDR3 is 15 residues long. The trim removed 0 bases at V and 4 bases at J, leaving 6 bases unmatched. Written as DNA, the CDR3 is TGCAGTGCTAGAGAGGGACAGTGGTTCGGAAACACCATATATTTT. Its protein is CSAREGQWFGNTIYF.

This clonotype showed up many times. CDR3 DNA: TGTGCTAGTGCCCTCGGGGGGAACACTGAAGCTTTCTTT. Its translation is CASALGGNTEAFF. The chain couples TRBV12-5 to TRBJ1-1, with D possibly matching TRBD1 (5 bases). V lost 7 bases and J 1 base, leaving 10 bases between the germline ends. Looked up from germline, CDR1 is LGHNT and CDR2 is FRNRAP. The CDR3 is made up of 13 amino acids.

In its sample, this clonotype was seen many times. V usage is TRBV2 and J usage is TRBJ2-7; D not resolved. Germline CDR1 and CDR2: SNHLY and FYNNEI. V was cut by 5 bases and J by 0 bases, with 5 bases left in between. This CDR3 comprises 12 residues. For the CDR3, the DNA is TGTGCCAGCAGTAAATTCTCCTACGAGCAGTACTTC. As protein: CASSKFSYEQYF. Full variable domain (outside the CDR3, taken from reference TRBV2 and TRBJ2-7): EPEVTQTPSHQVTQMGQEVILRCVPISNHLYFYWYRQILGQKVEFLVSFYNNEISEKSEIFDDQFSVERPDGSNFTLKIRSTKLEDSAMYFCASSKFSYEQYFGPGTRLTVT.

At least ten counts were recorded for this clonotype. This chain joins TRBV7-3 and TRBJ1-1, with 8 positions matching TRBD1. Germline assignment: CDR1 SGHTA and CDR2 FQGTGA. CDR3 length equals 15 residues. The J segment lost 1 base and the V segment lost 4 bases, leaving 5 bases of the junction unmatched. DNA for the CDR3: TGTGCCAGCAGCTCTGGACAGGGTACGAACACTGAAGCTTTCTTT. This gives the protein CASSSGQGTNTEAFF. The full variable domain, with the rest looked up from reference TRBV7-3 and TRBJ1-1, is GAGVSQTPSNKVTEKGKYVELRCDPISGHTALYWYRQSLGQGPEFLIYFQGTGAADDSGLPNDRFFAVRPEGSVSTLKIQRTERGDSAVYLCASSSGQGTNTEAFFGQGTRLTVV.

Points on this clonotype: Compared with germline, one end of the junction differs, possibly owing to a read error. The rearrangement joins TRBV5-1 to TRBJ1-2; 7 positions match TRBD1. The CDR3 extends over 16 amino acids. The V gene's germline CDR1 is SGHRS and CDR2 YFSETQ. For the CDR3, the DNA is TGCACCAGCAGCTTGGGAAGGGACAGATTTAACTATGGCTACACCTTC. This encodes CTSSLGRDRFNYGYTF.

The chain recombines TRBV9 with TRBJ2-7, with 7 bases lining up with TRBD2. The germline CDR1 and CDR2 sequences are SGDLS and YYNGEE. This CDR3 has 14 residues. V trimming: 5 bases; J trimming: 5 bases; junction bases outside the gene matches: 10. CDR3 sequence reads: CASRGGVGADEQYF. The CDR3 nucleotides read TGTGCCAGCAGGGGAGGGGTAGGAGCCGACGAGCAGTACTTC.

This clonotype was observed a handful of times. This rearrangement joins TRBV4-1 to TRBJ2-1; 9 positions agree with TRBD1. The CDR3 is 19 amino acids. Germline V lookup: CDR1 MGHRA, CDR2 YSYEKL. The ends lost 2 bases at V and 1 base at J; junction bases unmatched: 12. CDR3 sequence reads: CASSQQLDLGTGSYNEQFF. CDR3 DNA sequence: TGCGCCAGCAGCCAACAGTTGGATTTAGGGACAGGGTCCTACAATGAGCAGTTCTTC.

This clonotype was counted at least ten times. This chain links TRBV2 with TRBJ1-1; D is uncertain. This CDR3 has 13 amino acids. The germline V and J ends were trimmed by 10 bases and 1 base, with 13 bases remaining between them. Germline assignment: CDR1 SNHLY and CDR2 FYNNEI. CDR3 coding DNA: TGTGCCATTAACACGTGGCAGAACACTGAAGCTTTCTTT. This sequence encodes CAINTWQNTEAFF.